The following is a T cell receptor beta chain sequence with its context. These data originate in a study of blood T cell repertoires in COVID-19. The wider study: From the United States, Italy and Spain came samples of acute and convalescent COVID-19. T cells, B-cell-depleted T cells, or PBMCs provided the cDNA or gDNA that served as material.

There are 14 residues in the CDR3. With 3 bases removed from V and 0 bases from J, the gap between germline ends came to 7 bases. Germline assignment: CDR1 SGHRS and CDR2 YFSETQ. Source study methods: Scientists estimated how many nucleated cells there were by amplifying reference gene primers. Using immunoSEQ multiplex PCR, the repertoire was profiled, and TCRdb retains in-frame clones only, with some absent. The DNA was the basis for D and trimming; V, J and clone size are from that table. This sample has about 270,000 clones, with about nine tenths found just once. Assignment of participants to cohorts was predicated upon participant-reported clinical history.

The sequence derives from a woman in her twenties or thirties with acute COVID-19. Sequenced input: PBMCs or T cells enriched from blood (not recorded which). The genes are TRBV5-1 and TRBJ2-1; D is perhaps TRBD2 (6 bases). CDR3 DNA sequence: TGCGCCAGCAGCTGGGAGGACTCCTACAATGAGCAGTTCTTC. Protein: CASSWEDSYNEQFF.